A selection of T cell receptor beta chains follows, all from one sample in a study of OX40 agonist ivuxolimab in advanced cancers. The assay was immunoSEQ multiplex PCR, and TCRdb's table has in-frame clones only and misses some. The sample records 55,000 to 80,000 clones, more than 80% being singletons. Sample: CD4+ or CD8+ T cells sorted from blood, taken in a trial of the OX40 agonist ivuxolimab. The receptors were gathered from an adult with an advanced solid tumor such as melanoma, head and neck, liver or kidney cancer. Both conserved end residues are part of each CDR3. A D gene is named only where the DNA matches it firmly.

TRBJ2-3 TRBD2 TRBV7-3 TGTGCCAGCAGCTTGTCAGGACTAGCGGTTCTCCCCTCCACAGATACGCAGTATTTT CASSLSGLAVLPSTDTQYF
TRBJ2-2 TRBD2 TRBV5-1 TGCGCCAGCAGCTTACCCGGGACTAGCGGCACCGGGGAGCTGTTTTTT CASSLPGTSGTGELFF
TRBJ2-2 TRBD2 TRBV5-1 TGCGCCAGCAGCTTCTTCCGGGGCGGACTAGCGGGACGAAACACCGGGGAGCTGTTTTTT CASSFFRGGLAGRNTGELFF
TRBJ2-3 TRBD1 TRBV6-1 TGTGCCAGCAGTGTCCGGGACAGGGGAGGAGATACGCAGTATTTT CASSVRDRGGDTQYF
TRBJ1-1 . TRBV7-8 TGTGCCAGCAGCTTCAATTTAAGGGAAACTTTCTTT CASSFNLRETFF
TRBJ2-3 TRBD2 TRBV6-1 TGTGCCAGCAGTGAACGCATTCCGGGACTAGCGGGTAGCACAGATACGCAGTATTTT CASSERIPGLAGSTDTQYF
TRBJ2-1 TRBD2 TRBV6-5 TGTGCCAGCAGTTATGTAGCGGGGGGATACAATGAGCAGTTCTTC CASSYVAGGYNEQFF
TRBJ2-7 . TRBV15 TGTGCCACCAGCAGAGGGCCGGGAGAGCAGTACTTC CATSRGPGEQYF
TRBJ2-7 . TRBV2 TGTGCCGGAGGGGGGTCCTTCTACGAGCAGTACTTC CAGGGSFYEQYF
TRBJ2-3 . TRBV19 TGTGCCAGTAGTAGGGGTGCGGCCAACACAGATACGCAGTATTTT CASSRGAANTDTQYF